One T cell receptor (beta chain) is described in this entry. Its antigen is as yet unknown. The sample belongs to a study of T cells in Graves' hyperthyroidism and ophthalmopathy. Study conclusions and caveats: Among clonotypes expanded in thyroid above 0.001, most were also found in blood. Ophthalmopathy prediction by the model preceded onset by a median roughly 6 months.

There are 13 residues in the CDR3. Trimming removed 4 bases at V and 0 bases at J, with 7 bases between. Germline V CDR1 and CDR2: SQVTM, ANQGSEA. Diagnoses used clinical symptoms, serum thyroxine and TRAb, thyroid ultrasound and orbital computed tomography. PBMCs were sourced from less than 13 ml fresh peripheral blood. Researchers amplified the TCR beta CDR3 regions from RNA transcripts. The HTBI set primed first-round TCR CDR3 RT-PCR. TCRdb itself ran the multiplex PCR reads through MiXCR, one entry per CDR3 protein. Here the sample spans some 440,000 distinct CDR3 sequences, 15% to 18% being singletons.

Sequences were obtained from blood. The chain carries TRBV29-1 and TRBJ2-4; D gene unclear. The source of this sequence is a woman aged 18 to 35 with Graves' hyperthyroidism. Here the CDR3 reads CSVAELAKNIQYF. DNA of the CDR3: TGCAGCGTTGCCGAGCTAGCCAAAAACATTCAGTACTTC.